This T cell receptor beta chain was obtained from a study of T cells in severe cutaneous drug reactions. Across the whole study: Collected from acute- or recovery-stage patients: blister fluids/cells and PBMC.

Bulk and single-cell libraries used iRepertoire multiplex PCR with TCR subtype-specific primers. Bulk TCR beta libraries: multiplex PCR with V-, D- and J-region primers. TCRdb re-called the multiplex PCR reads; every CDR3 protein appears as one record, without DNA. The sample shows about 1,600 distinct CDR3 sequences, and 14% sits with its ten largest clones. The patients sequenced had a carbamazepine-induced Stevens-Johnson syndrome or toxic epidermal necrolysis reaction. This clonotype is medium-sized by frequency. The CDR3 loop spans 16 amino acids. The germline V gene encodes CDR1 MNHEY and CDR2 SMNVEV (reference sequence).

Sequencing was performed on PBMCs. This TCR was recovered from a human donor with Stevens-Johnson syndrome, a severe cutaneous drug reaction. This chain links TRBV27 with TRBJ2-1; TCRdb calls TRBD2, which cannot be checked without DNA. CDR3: CASSSPGLASYNEQFF.